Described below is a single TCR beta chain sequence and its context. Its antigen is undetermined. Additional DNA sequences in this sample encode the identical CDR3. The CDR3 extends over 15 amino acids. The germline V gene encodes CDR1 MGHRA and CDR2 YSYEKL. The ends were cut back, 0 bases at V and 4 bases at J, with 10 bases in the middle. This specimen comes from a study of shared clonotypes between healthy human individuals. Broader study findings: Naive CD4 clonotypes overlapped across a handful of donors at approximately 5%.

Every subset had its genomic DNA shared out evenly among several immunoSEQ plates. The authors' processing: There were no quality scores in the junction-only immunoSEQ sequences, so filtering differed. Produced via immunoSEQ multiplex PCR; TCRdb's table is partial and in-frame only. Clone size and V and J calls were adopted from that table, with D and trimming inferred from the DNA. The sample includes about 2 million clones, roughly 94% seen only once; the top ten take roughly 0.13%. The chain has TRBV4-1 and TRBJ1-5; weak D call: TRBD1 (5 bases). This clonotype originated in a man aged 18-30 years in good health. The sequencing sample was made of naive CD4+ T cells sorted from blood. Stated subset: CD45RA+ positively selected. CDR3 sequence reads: CASSQEGAGNQPQHF. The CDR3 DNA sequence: TGCGCCAGCAGCCAAGAAGGGGCAGGGAATCAGCCCCAGCATTTT.